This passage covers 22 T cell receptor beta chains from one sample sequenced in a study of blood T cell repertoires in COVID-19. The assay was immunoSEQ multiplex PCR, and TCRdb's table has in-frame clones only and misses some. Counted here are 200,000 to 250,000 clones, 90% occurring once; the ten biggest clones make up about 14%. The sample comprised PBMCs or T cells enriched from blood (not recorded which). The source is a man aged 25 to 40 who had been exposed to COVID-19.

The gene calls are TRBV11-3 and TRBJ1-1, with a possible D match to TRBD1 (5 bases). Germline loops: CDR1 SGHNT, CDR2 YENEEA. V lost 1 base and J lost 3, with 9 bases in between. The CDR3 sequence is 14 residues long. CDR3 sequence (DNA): TGTGCCAGCAGCTTAGGGGGCGCGTACACTGAAGCTTTCTTT. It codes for CASSLGGAYTEAFF.

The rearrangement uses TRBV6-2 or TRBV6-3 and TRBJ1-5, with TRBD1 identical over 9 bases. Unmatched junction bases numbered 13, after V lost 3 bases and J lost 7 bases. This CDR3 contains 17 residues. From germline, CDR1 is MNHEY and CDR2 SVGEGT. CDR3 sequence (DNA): TGTGCCAGCAGTTATCGGGACAGGGCTATGTTAAACCAGCCCCAGCATTTT. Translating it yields CASSYRDRAMLNQPQHF.

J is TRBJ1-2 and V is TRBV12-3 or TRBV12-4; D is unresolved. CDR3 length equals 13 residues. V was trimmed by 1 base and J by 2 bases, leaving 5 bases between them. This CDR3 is CASSLGQNYGYTF. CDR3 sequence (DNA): TGTGCCAGCAGTTTAGGGCAGAACTATGGCTACACCTTC.

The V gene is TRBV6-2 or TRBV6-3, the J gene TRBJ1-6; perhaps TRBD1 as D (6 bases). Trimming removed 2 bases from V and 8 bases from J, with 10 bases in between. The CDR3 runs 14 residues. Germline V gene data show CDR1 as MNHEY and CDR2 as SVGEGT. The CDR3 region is CASSYQGGDSPLHF. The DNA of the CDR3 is TGTGCCAGCAGTTACCAAGGGGGAGATTCACCCCTCCACTTT.

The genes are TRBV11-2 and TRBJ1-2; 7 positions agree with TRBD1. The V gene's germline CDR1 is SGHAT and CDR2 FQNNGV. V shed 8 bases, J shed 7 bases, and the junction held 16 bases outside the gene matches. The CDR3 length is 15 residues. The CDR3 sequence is CASGALGGPAGGYTF. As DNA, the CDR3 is TGTGCCAGCGGTGCCCTAGGGGGCCCCGCGGGTGGCTACACCTTC.

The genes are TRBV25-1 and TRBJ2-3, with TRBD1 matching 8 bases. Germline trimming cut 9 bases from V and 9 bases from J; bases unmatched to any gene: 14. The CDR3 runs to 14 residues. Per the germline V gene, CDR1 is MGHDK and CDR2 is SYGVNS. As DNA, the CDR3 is TGTGCCAGTGGTACCGGGACAGGACCAGGCACGCAGTATTTT. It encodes CASGTGTGPGTQYF.

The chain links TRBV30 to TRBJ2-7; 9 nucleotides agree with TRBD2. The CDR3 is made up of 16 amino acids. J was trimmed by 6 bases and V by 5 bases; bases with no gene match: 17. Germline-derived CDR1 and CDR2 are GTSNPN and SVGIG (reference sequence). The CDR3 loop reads CAWARRGGGVWREQYF. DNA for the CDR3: TGTGCCTGGGCTCGGCGGGGGGGCGGTGTTTGGCGCGAGCAGTACTTC. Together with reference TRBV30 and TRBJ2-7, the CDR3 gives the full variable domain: SQTIHQWPATLVQPVGSPLSLECTVEGTSNPNLYWYRQAAGRGLQLLFYSVGIGQISSEVPQNLSASRPQDRQFILSSKKLLLSDSGFYLCAWARRGGGVWREQYFGPGTRLTVT.

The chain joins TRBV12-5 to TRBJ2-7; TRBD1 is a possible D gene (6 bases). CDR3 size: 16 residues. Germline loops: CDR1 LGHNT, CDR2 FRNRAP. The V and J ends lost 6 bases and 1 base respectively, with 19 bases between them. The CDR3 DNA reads TGTGCTAGTGGAATGGGAACCGGGACACTGTCCTACGAGCAGTACTTC. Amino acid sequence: CASGMGTGTLSYEQYF.

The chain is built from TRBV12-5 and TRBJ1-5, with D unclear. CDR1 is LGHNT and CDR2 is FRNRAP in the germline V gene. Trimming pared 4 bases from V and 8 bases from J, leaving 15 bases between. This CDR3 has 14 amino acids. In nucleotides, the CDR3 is TGTGCTAGTGGTTCAACGATACATACAAAGCCCCAGCATTTT. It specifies CASGSTIHTKPQHF.

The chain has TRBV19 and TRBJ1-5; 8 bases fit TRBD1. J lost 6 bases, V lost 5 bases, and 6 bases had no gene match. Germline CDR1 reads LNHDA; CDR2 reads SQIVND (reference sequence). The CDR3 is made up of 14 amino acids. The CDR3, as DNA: TGTGCCAGTAGTCCAGGGGGCTGGGGTCAGCCCCAGCATTTT. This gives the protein CASSPGGWGQPQHF. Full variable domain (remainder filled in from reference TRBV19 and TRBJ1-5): DGGITQSPKYLFRKEGQNVTLSCEQNLNHDAMYWYRQDPGQGLRLIYYSQIVNDFQKGDIAEGYSVSREKKESFPLTVTSAQKNPTAFYLCASSPGGWGQPQHFGDGTRLSIL.

CDR3 amino acids: CASSVSGVEEKLFF. CDR3 DNA: TGTGCCAGCAGTGTTTCGGGGGTGGAGGAAAAACTGTTTTTT. The chain employs TRBV2 and TRBJ1-4; tentative D call: TRBD1 (5 bases). Germline assignment: CDR1 SNHLY and CDR2 FYNNEI. CDR3 length equals 14 residues. Trimming shortened V by 4 bases and J by 8 bases, and 14 bases separated the two germline ends. Variable domain in full (rest from reference TRBV2 and TRBJ1-4): EPEVTQTPSHQVTQMGQEVILRCVPISNHLYFYWYRQILGQKVEFLVSFYNNEISEKSEIFDDQFSVERPDGSNFTLKIRSTKLEDSAMYFCASSVSGVEEKLFFGSGTQLSVL.

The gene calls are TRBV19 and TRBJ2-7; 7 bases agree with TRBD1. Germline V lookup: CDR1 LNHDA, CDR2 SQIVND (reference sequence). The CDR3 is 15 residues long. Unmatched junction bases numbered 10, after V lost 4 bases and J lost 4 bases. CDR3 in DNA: TGTGCCAGTAGTACCGCGACAGGGAATGGTTACGAGCAGTACTTC. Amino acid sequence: CASSTATGNGYEQYF.

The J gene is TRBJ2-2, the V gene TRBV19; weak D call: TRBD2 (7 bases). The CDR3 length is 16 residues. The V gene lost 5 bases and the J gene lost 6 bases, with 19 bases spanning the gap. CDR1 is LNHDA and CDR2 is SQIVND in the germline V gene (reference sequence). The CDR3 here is CASSPQGGRAAGELFF. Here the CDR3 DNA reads TGTGCCAGTAGTCCCCAAGGGGGGAGGGCGGCCGGGGAGCTGTTTTTT. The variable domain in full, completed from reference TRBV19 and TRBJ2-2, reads DGGITQSPKYLFRKEGQNVTLSCEQNLNHDAMYWYRQDPGQGLRLIYYSQIVNDFQKGDIAEGYSVSREKKESFPLTVTSAQKNPTAFYLCASSPQGGRAAGELFFGEGSRLTVL.

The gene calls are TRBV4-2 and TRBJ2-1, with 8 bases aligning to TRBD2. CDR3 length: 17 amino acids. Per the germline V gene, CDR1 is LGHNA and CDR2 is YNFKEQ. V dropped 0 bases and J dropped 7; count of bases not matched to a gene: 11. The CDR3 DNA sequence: TGTGCCAGCAGCCAAGATGTTCGACGGGGGGGCCTGAATGAGCAGTTCTTC. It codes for CASSQDVRRGGLNEQFF.

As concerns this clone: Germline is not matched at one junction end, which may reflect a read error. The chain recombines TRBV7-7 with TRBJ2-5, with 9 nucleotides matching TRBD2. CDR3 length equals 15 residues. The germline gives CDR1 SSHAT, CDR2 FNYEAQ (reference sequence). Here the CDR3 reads CASSLGGGAVETQYF. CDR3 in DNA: TGTGCCAGCAGTTTAGGCGGGGGGGCCGTAGAGACCCAGTACTTC.

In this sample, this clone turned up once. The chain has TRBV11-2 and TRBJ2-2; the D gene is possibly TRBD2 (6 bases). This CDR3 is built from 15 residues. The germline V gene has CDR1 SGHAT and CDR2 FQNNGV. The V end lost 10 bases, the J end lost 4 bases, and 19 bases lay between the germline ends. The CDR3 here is CATSLIAAVTGELFF. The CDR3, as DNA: TGTGCCACCTCACTTATAGCGGCGGTCACCGGGGAGCTGTTTTTT.

The CDR3 loop reads CASKPGNTEAFF. CDR3 DNA sequence: TGTGCCAGCAAGCCGGGGAACACTGAAGCTTTCTTT. V is TRBV2 and J is TRBJ1-1; D is unresolved. Per the germline V gene, CDR1 is SNHLY and CDR2 is FYNNEI. V shed 7 bases and J shed 1 base, with 7 bases lying between them. The CDR3 has 12 amino acids.

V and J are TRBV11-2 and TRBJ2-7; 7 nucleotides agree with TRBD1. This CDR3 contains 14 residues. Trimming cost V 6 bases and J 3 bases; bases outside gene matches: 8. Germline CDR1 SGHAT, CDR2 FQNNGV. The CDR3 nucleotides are TGTGCCAGCAGGTACCTAGGGGGCAGCTACGAGCAGTACTTC. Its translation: CASRYLGGSYEQYF. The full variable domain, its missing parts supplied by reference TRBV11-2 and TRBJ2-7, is EAGVAQSPRYKIIEKRQSVAFWCNPISGHATLYWYQQILGQGPKLLIQFQNNGVVDDSQLPKDRFSAERLKGVDSTLKIQPAKLEDSAVYLCASRYLGGSYEQYFGPGTRLTVT.

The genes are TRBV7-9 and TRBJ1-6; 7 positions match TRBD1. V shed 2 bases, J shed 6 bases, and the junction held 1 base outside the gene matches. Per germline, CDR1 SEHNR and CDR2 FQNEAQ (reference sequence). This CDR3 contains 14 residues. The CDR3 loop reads CASSLYRGNSPLHF. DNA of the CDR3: TGTGCCAGCAGCTTATACAGGGGTAATTCACCCCTCCACTTT.

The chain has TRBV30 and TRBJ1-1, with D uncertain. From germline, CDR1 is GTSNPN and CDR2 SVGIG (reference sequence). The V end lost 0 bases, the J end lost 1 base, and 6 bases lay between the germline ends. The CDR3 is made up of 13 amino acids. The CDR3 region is CAWSVGRNTEAFF. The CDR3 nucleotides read TGTGCCTGGAGTGTAGGGAGGAACACTGAAGCTTTCTTT.

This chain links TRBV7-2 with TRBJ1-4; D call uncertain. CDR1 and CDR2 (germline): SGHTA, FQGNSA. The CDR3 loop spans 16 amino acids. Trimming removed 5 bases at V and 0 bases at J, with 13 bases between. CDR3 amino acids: CASSLDGVATNEKLFF. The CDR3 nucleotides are TGTGCCAGCAGCCTCGACGGAGTTGCAACTAATGAAAAACTGTTTTTT.

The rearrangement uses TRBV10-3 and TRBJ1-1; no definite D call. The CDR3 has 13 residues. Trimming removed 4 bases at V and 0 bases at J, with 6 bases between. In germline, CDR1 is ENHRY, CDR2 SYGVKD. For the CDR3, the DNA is TGTGCCATCAGTGGCGGATTGAACACTGAAGCTTTCTTT. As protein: CAISGGLNTEAFF.